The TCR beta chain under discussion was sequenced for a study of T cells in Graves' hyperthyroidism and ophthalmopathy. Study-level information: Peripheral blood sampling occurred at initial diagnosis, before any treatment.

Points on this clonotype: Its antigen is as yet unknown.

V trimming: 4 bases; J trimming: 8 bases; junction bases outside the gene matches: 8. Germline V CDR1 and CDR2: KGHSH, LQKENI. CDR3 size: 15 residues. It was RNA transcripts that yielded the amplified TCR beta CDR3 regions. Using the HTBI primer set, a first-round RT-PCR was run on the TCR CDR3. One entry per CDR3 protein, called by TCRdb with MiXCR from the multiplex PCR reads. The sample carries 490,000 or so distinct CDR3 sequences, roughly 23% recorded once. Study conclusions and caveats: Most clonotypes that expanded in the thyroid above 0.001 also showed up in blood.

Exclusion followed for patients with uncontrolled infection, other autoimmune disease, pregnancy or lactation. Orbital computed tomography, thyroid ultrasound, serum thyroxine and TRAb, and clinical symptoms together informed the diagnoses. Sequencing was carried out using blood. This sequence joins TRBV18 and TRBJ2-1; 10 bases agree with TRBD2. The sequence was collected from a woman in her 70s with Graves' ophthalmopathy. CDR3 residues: CASSLTGLARDEQFF. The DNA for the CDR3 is TGTGCCAGCTCACTGACGGGACTAGCGCGGGATGAGCAGTTCTTC.